This T cell receptor beta chain was retrieved from a study of T cells after yellow fever vaccination. Template-switching 5'RACE yielded the TCR cDNA; a universal primer site and UMIs were added in the process. Each CDR3 protein gets one entry after TCRdb re-called the 5' RACE reads with MiXCR. This table holds some 320,000 distinct CDR3 sequences, 3.5% to 4.5% found once. The study's findings and limits: CD4 and CD8 compartments shared a small share of clonotypes, likely from convergent recombination. Post-booster samples contained most primary-vaccination clones (approximately 95% CD4, about 90% CD8). Within FACS-sorted repertoires, abundant clonotypes contaminating from the bulk population could be present.

Points on this clonotype: What it recognizes is unknown.

Germline V gene sequence: CDR1 KGHSH, CDR2 LQKENI. V lost 4 bases to trimming and J lost 3 bases; unmatched junction nucleotides: 7. This CDR3 has 16 amino acids. The V call is TRBV18, the J call TRBJ1-4, with 8 bases lining up with TRBD1. This clonotype was sampled from a man aged 18 to 29 who received the YFV17D yellow fever vaccine. The sequences come from PBMCs, collected 15 days after the yellow fever booster vaccination. The DNA for the CDR3 is TGTGCCAGCTCACGCGGACAGGGAAGATCTAATGAAAAACTGTTTTTT. Translated: CASSRGQGRSNEKLFF.